The 23 T cell receptor beta chains below all came from one sample that was sequenced in a study of response to subunit inactivated influenza vaccine. TCRdb reprocessed the RT-PCR reads with MiXCR, giving one entry per CDR3 protein. The sample has about 540,000 distinct CDR3 sequences, under 30% seen once; the top ten hold approximately 2.9%. In addition, the sample was reused for a study of T cells expressing NK-cell markers. As that study records: The authors made TCR beta cDNA libraries by 5'RACE template switching. This switching added a universal primer site and UMIs.

The sample was CD4+ T cells sorted from PBMCs, taken roughly 13 days after vaccination. All receptors derive from a man aged 50 or older who received an inactivated influenza vaccine.

Only a few counts were recorded for this clonotype. V gene TRBV10-3 combines with J gene TRBJ2-3; D unresolved. The V and J ends lost 3 bases and 0 bases respectively, with 10 bases between them. This CDR3 is built from 15 residues. From germline, CDR1 is ENHRY and CDR2 SYGVKD. The CDR3 loop is CAISDNVGSTDTQYF. CDR3 in DNA: TGTGCCATCAGTGATAATGTGGGCAGCACAGATACGCAGTATTTT.

This clonotype was observed a few times. The J gene is TRBJ2-5, the V gene TRBV4-2; D gene uncertain. Germline V gene data show CDR1 as LGHNA and CDR2 as YNFKEQ. This CDR3 contains 13 residues. Trimming stripped 0 bases from V and 5 bases from J, with 7 bases between. CDR3 DNA sequence: TGTGCCAGCAGCCAAGATTCGAGGGAGACCCAGTACTTC. This translates into CASSQDSRETQYF.

This clonotype was seen only a few times. The gene calls are TRBV5-1 and TRBJ2-5, with TRBD2 identical over 11 bases. Germline CDR1 and CDR2: SGHRS and YFSETQ. Germline trimming cut 0 bases from V and 3 bases from J; bases unmatched to any gene: 10. The CDR3 is 18 amino acids. CDR3: CASSLVTSGAWRKETQYF. The CDR3 DNA follows: TGCGCCAGCAGCTTGGTGACTAGCGGGGCCTGGCGGAAAGAGACCCAGTACTTC.

The chain uses TRBV10-2 and TRBJ1-4, with 7 nucleotides matching TRBD1. Per the germline V gene, CDR1 is WSHSY and CDR2 is SAAADI. The CDR3 is 14 residues long. J was trimmed by 5 bases and V by 6 bases; bases with no gene match: 6. CDR3 coding DNA: TGCGCCAGCAGACCGGGACAGAGGAATGAAAAACTGTTTTTT. Its protein product is CASRPGQRNEKLFF.

The CDR3 region has the DNA TGCAGTGCTAGGGGGCAAGGGGAACCCAAGCACATTCAGTACTTC. Protein product: CSARGQGEPKHIQYF. V gene TRBV20-1 combines with J gene TRBJ2-4; D perhaps matches TRBD1 (5 bases). Trimming stripped 3 bases from V and 8 bases from J, with 20 bases between. Germline V gives CDR1 DFQATT, CDR2 SNEGSKA (reference sequence). The length of the CDR3 is 15 residues.

This CDR3 reads CASSQWAGELNEKLFF. The DNA of the CDR3 is TGTGCCAGCAGCCAGTGGGCAGGGGAATTAAATGAAAAACTGTTTTTT. The rearrangement uses TRBV5-5 and TRBJ1-4; tentative D call: TRBD1 (6 bases). V was shortened by 4 bases and J by 5 bases, with 18 bases between the two germline ends. CDR1 SGHKS and CDR2 YYEKEE come from the germline V gene (reference sequence). This CDR3 comprises 16 residues. Full variable domain (rest looked up from reference TRBV5-5 and TRBJ1-4): DAGVTQSPTHLIKTRGQQVTLRCSPISGHKSVSWYQQVLGQGPQFIFQYYEKEERGRGNFPDRFSARQFPNYSSELNVNALLLGDSALYLCASSQWAGELNEKLFFGSGTQLSVL.

The chain recombines TRBV5-1 with TRBJ1-3; D remains unclear. Trimming took 4 bases from V and 0 from J, leaving 14 bases between them. Germline V gene lookup returns CDR1 SGHRS and CDR2 YFSETQ. The CDR3 runs 16 residues. This chain's CDR3 is CASSPGTGNSGNTIYF. Written as DNA, the CDR3 is TGCGCCAGCAGCCCAGGAACCGGGAACTCTGGAAACACCATATATTTT.

This clonotype was picked up a small number of times. This rearrangement joins TRBV7-2 to TRBJ2-7; a weak D match, TRBD2 (6 bases). Trimming stripped 5 bases from V and 0 bases from J, with 14 bases between. The CDR3 totals 15 residues. Germline V gene sequence: CDR1 SGHTA, CDR2 FQGNSA. CDR3 in DNA: TGTGCCAGCAGCCCCATGGGGACTCGCTCCTACGAGCAGTACTTC. Residues: CASSPMGTRSYEQYF.

With respect to this clonotype: This sequence may be a read error, since a much larger clone differs from it by one base. J is TRBJ2-5 and V is TRBV7-6; D call uncertain. The CDR3 sequence is 12 residues long. Germline lookup yields CDR1 SGHVS and CDR2 FNYEAQ. DNA for the CDR3: TGTGCCAGCGGCTTAGACTCGGAGACCCAGTACTTC. Its translation is CASGLDSETQYF.

The J gene is TRBJ2-3, the V gene TRBV2, with 8 bases aligning to TRBD2. Germline CDR1 and CDR2: SNHLY and FYNNEI. The junction had 10 bases not matched to a gene; V was cut back by 3 bases and J by 2 bases. The CDR3 totals 17 residues. CDR3 nucleotide sequence: TGTGCCAGCAGTGAGACGGCTAGCGGGTCTTTCACAGATACGCAGTATTTT. Translation: CASSETASGSFTDTQYF.

The chain recombines TRBV30 with TRBJ2-7; D perhaps matches TRBD2 (5 bases). CDR1 is GTSNPN and CDR2 is SVGIG in the germline V gene (reference sequence). This CDR3 contains 13 residues. Between the trimmed V and J ends, which lost 0 bases and 1 base, there was a span of 7 bases. This CDR3 is CAWSVPGSYEQYF. CDR3 bases: TGTGCCTGGAGTGTCCCGGGATCCTACGAGCAGTACTTC.

The chain carries TRBV10-3 and TRBJ2-6; 7 nucleotides match TRBD1. V trimming: 6 bases; J trimming: 0 bases; junction bases outside the gene matches: 5. The CDR3 length is 16 residues. Germline-derived CDR1 and CDR2 are ENHRY and SYGVKD. CDR3: CAISPTGYSGANVLTF. CDR3 DNA: TGTGCCATCAGCCCGACAGGGTACTCTGGGGCCAACGTCCTGACTTTC.

This clonotype was counted a few times. This chain connects TRBV5-1 to TRBJ1-1; no reliable D call. CDR1 SGHRS and CDR2 YFSETQ come from the germline V gene. V gave up 3 bases and J gave up 7 bases, with 10 bases separating them. The CDR3 totals 12 residues. CDR3 coding DNA: TGCGCCAGCAGCTCTGGACCGCATGAAGCTTTCTTT. Its translation: CASSSGPHEAFF.

V and J are TRBV29-1 and TRBJ1-2; D unresolved. Trimming took off 1 base at V and 3 bases at J, with 12 bases between the two ends. The CDR3 loop spans 14 amino acids. Germline CDR1 reads SQVTM; CDR2 reads ANQGSEA. CDR3 sequence: CSVEAGSRDYGYTF. CDR3 nucleotide sequence: TGCAGCGTTGAAGCCGGGAGTAGGGACTATGGCTACACCTTC.

This clonotype turned up a few times. This chain connects TRBV3-1 to TRBJ2-3; 11 nucleotides agree with TRBD2. The V gene's germline CDR1 is LGHDT and CDR2 YNNKEL (reference sequence). V lost 2 bases to trimming and J lost 4 bases; unmatched junction nucleotides: 8. There are 17 residues in the CDR3. The CDR3 reads CASSQPVAGGPADTQYF. Written as DNA, the CDR3 is TGTGCCAGCAGCCAACCAGTAGCGGGAGGGCCAGCAGATACGCAGTATTTT.

CDR3 sequence (DNA): TGTGCCAGCAGCTTGGGAGTCCCCCACAACTACGAGCAGTACTTC. Translating gives CASSLGVPHNYEQYF. J is TRBJ2-7 and V is TRBV5-5, with no clear D. Trimming cost V 0 bases and J 3 bases, with 13 bases left between them. Germline V gene data show CDR1 as SGHKS and CDR2 as YYEKEE (reference sequence). The CDR3 consists of 15 residues.

A few counts support this clonotype. V usage is TRBV6-2 or TRBV6-3 and J usage is TRBJ2-1; TRBD1 matches at 10 bases. V was pared by 6 bases and J by 0 bases, with 11 bases of the junction left unmatched. Germline V gives CDR1 MNHEY, CDR2 SVGEGT. The CDR3 is 18 residues long. In nucleotides, the CDR3 is TGTGCCAGCAGCCTCGACAGGGGGCCTACGAGCTCCTACAATGAGCAGTTCTTC. Its protein product is CASSLDRGPTSSYNEQFF.

The gene calls are TRBV29-1 and TRBJ2-7, with D hard to call. The CDR3 is made up of 11 amino acids. The ends were cut back, 3 bases at V and 8 bases at J, with 11 bases in the middle. The germline V gene encodes CDR1 SQVTM and CDR2 ANQGSEA. CDR3 DNA sequence: TGCAGCGTTGAGTTCGGATGGCAGCAGTACTTC. This codes for CSVEFGWQQYF.

V is TRBV20-1 and J is TRBJ2-6; D possibly matches TRBD1 or TRBD2 (5 bases each). The V gene lost 1 base and the J gene lost 0 bases, with 10 bases spanning the gap. Looked up from germline, CDR1 is DFQATT and CDR2 is SNEGSKA (reference sequence). This CDR3 is 16 amino acids long. The CDR3 DNA reads as TGCAGTGCTAGAGGCAGGGACCGCTCTGGGGCCAACGTCCTGACTTTC. Translation gives CSARGRDRSGANVLTF.

There are many counts of this clonotype. The gene calls are TRBV29-1 and TRBJ2-1, with D maybe TRBD2 (5 bases). Germline V gene sequence: CDR1 SQVTM, CDR2 ANQGSEA. Trimming shortened V by 6 bases and J by 0 bases, and 12 bases separated the two germline ends. This CDR3 is 14 amino acids long. This CDR3 reads CSVERRASYNEQFF. The CDR3 region has the DNA TGCAGCGTCGAACGGCGGGCCTCCTACAATGAGCAGTTCTTC.

V gene TRBV14 combines with J gene TRBJ2-1; D unclear. V was cut by 0 bases and J by 5 bases, with 17 bases left in between. Germline V lookup: CDR1 SGHDN, CDR2 FVKESK. This CDR3 comprises 17 residues. The CDR3 sequence is CASSQDYTKKRNNEQFF. Written as DNA, the CDR3 is TGTGCCAGCAGCCAAGATTATACAAAAAAAAGGAACAATGAGCAGTTCTTC.

The table lists this clonotype with a few counts. This chain uses TRBV12-3 or TRBV12-4 with TRBJ2-3; 8 bases line up with TRBD2. The CDR3 is made up of 16 amino acids. J lost 3 bases, V lost 6 bases, and 11 bases had no gene match. In DNA, the CDR3 is TGTGCCAGCAGCGGGAATAGCGGGATATCTACAGATACGCAGTATTTT. Encoded protein: CASSGNSGISTDTQYF.

This clonotype was counted a single time. Here the CDR3 reads CSASRGGGGTQYF. CDR3 coding DNA: TGCAGTGCTTCGCGGGGGGGTGGGGGAACGCAGTATTTT. The V gene is TRBV20-1, the J gene TRBJ2-3; 9 nucleotides align to TRBD2. CDR1 and CDR2 (germline): DFQATT, SNEGSKA (reference sequence). Trimming at V came to 5 bases and at J to 9 bases, leaving 9 bases not matched to a gene. The CDR3 has 13 amino acids.